Listed here is a single TCR beta chain. Study processing details: Estimates of nucleated cell counts were drawn from the amplification of reference gene primers. TCRdb's copy holds only in-frame clones and misses some; the assay was immunoSEQ multiplex PCR. That table gives V, J and clone size, and the DNA gave D and trimming. The top ten clones hold roughly 4.5% of a sample with 190,000 or so clones, 86% of them seen once. The ends lost 6 bases at V and 7 bases at J; junction bases unmatched: 7. Germline V gene lookup returns CDR1 MDHEN and CDR2 SYDVKM. The CDR3 runs to 15 residues. These data belong to a study of blood T cell repertoires in COVID-19. In the study overall: From T cells, B-cell-depleted T cells, or PBMCs came the material, which was cDNA or gDNA.

Individuals aged roughly 18 to 95 years were recruited from 24 US areas. Exposed enrollees had met someone with a PCR-confirmed or clinician-diagnosed COVID-19 case at some point within the 2 weeks before study entry. This TCR came from a woman aged 25 to 39 who had been exposed to COVID-19. Sample: PBMCs or T cells enriched from blood (not recorded which). The chain carries TRBV28 and TRBJ1-5; 12 bases align to TRBD1. The CDR3 bases are TGTGCCAGCAGAGCCGGGACAGGGGGCTACCAGCCCCAGCATTTT. Translated: CASRAGTGGYQPQHF.